These 9 T cell receptor beta chains were sequenced from one sample in a study of T cell repertoires in cytomegalovirus infection. TCRdb reanalysed the reads using MiXCR and keeps one entry per CDR3 protein. In the table there are 800,000 to 950,000 distinct CDR3 sequences, around a third of which are singletons. These receptors have no known antigen. Sample: cultured CD8+ T cells from PBMCs, taken from culture after CMV antigen stimulation. The receptors were gathered from a human donor in good health (CMV status not recorded). Some clones in this sample may be carry-over from other donors' samples.

This clonotype was detected ten times or more. This rearrangement joins TRBV7-6 to TRBJ1-6; 11 positions match TRBD1. CDR1 and CDR2 (germline): SGHVS, FNYEAQ. This CDR3 contains 16 residues. With V trimmed by 5 bases and J by 5 bases, 5 bases remained unmatched. In DNA, the CDR3 is TGTGCCAGCAGCCCAAGGGACAGGGGGGATAATTCACCCCTCCACTTT. Encoded protein: CASSPRDRGDNSPLHF.

This clonotype has only a few counts. The rearrangement joins TRBV28 to TRBJ1-6, with 8 positions matching TRBD1. With 3 bases clipped from V and 8 bases from J, the junction kept 12 bases outside the gene matches. Germline V gene data show CDR1 as MDHEN and CDR2 as SYDVKM. This CDR3 comprises 17 residues. The CDR3 DNA reads TGTGCCAGCAGTTTTTCCCCGGGGACAGGTCCGGATTCACCCCTCCACTTT. As protein: CASSFSPGTGPDSPLHF.

This chain uses TRBV10-2 with TRBJ1-1; D not certain. V lost 0 bases and J 0 bases, leaving 11 bases between the germline ends. This CDR3 is 16 amino acids long. The V gene's germline CDR1 is WSHSY and CDR2 SAAADI. CDR3 in DNA: TGCGCCAGCAGTGAGTCACCGTCTCCCATGAACACTGAAGCTTTCTTT. This sequence encodes CASSESPSPMNTEAFF.

This clonotype was detected a few times. This chain connects TRBV7-3 to TRBJ2-2; D might be TRBD1 (5 bases). CDR1 and CDR2 from the germline V gene are SGHTA and FQGTGA. Trimming removed 2 bases at V and 0 bases at J, with 22 bases between. This CDR3 comprises 20 residues. The CDR3 DNA sequence: TGTGCCAGCAGCTTATCAAGTGCAGGGCTGCGGAGCTCGAACACCGGGGAGCTGTTTTTT. This translates into CASSLSSAGLRSSNTGELFF.

This clonotype came up once. The CDR3 reads CASSQVEGLAKNIQYF. Written as DNA, the CDR3 is TGTGCCAGCAGCCAGGTAGAGGGTCTAGCCAAAAACATTCAGTACTTC. The genes are TRBV14 and TRBJ2-4; tentative D call: TRBD2 (5 bases). Germline-derived CDR1 and CDR2 are SGHDN and FVKESK. V lost 3 bases, J lost 0 bases, and 12 bases lay in between. This CDR3 has 16 amino acids.

The CDR3 DNA follows: TGTGCCAGCAGCTTAACGGGGCAGAACACCGGGGAGCTGTTTTTT. Encoded protein: CASSLTGQNTGELFF. This chain uses TRBV7-2 with TRBJ2-2; D may correspond to TRBD1 or TRBD2 (5 bases each). From germline, CDR1 is SGHTA and CDR2 FQGNSA. The CDR3 extends over 15 amino acids. V lost 2 bases to trimming and J lost 1 base, with 8 bases between them.

This clonotype was counted a few times. This rearrangement joins TRBV6-6 to TRBJ1-1; D is perhaps TRBD1 (5 bases). CDR1 MNHNY and CDR2 SVGAGI come from the germline V gene (reference sequence). The V and J ends lost 5 bases and 6 bases respectively, with 19 bases between them. This CDR3 spans 15 amino acids. The CDR3 loop reads CASSDPTEGVPEAFF. CDR3 nucleotides: TGTGCCAGCAGTGATCCGACAGAAGGGGTGCCTGAAGCTTTCTTT.

The table lists this clonotype with a count of one. J is TRBJ2-3 and V is TRBV7-4; perhaps TRBD2 as D (6 bases). Between the trimmed V and J ends, which lost 5 bases and 0 bases, there was a span of 12 bases. The CDR3 loop spans 15 amino acids. Germline CDR1 SGHVT, CDR2 SQSDAQ. CDR3 coding DNA: TGTGCCAGCAGCAGCGGACTATTTAGCACAGATACGCAGTATTTT. This gives the protein CASSSGLFSTDTQYF. The full variable domain, rest sourced from reference TRBV7-4 and TRBJ2-3, is GAGVSQSPRYKVAKRGRDVALRCDSISGHVTLYWYRQTLGQGSEVLTYSQSDAQRDKSGRPSGRFSAERPERSVSTLKIQRTEQGDSAVYLCASSSGLFSTDTQYFGPGTRLTVL.

The chain couples TRBV7-3 to TRBJ2-2; perhaps TRBD2 as D (7 bases). V was trimmed by 5 bases and J by 6 bases, leaving 13 bases between them. Germline loops: CDR1 SGHTA, CDR2 FQGTGA. This CDR3 comprises 14 residues. CDR3 sequence (DNA): TGTGCCAGCAGCCAAGGGGGGGTCGCCGGGGAGCTGTTTTTT. Its translation: CASSQGGVAGELFF.